This T cell receptor beta chain was sequenced during a study of cytomegalovirus exposure and HLA in healthy donors. Across the study: Among about 179 million T cells, an earlier analysis found about 100 million unique TCR beta sequences. From donors who were HLA-typed, an early data release held approximately 84 million unique TCRs.

PCR amplification relied on 60 Vbeta primers (plus 13 Jbeta primers). Profiled with immunoSEQ multiplex PCR; TCRdb holds only in-frame clones, not every one. The sample yields around 140,000 clones, around three quarters seen once. General study results and limits: When a later analysis compared HLA-associated TCR beta chains with equally common others, the HLA-associated chains turned out to be more clonally expanded and to have lower generation probabilities. Researchers counted about 150 TCR beta chains as cytomegalovirus-associated.

In regard to this clone: Its specificity is unknown. The same CDR3 can be traced to other DNA sequences in this sample.

The source of this sequence is a man aged 40-50 years in good health and CMV-seropositive. Sequencing was carried out using PBMCs.

The CDR3 protein is CASSPPLQETQYF. In nucleotides, the CDR3 is TGTGCCAGCTCACCACCGTTACAAGAGACCCAGTACTTC. The chain employs TRBV18 and TRBJ2-5, with D unclear. CDR1 KGHSH and CDR2 LQKENI come from the germline V gene. Trimming pared 0 bases from V and 2 bases from J, leaving 4 bases between. The CDR3 has 13 residues.